One and the same sample provided the 7 T cell receptor beta chains below, sequenced in a study of T cell changes during pregnancy in multiple sclerosis. Method: immunoSEQ multiplex PCR; TCRdb's copy keeps in-frame clones and lacks some. The sample has approximately 41,000 clones, about nine tenths seen once. Material: CD4+ T cells from peripheral blood mononuclear cells, obtained in the first trimester of pregnancy. Every receptor here comes from a female donor with multiple sclerosis, enrolled in a pregnancy study.

The V and J genes are TRBV7-2 and TRBJ2-1, with 8 bases aligning to TRBD2. Germline V CDR1 and CDR2: SGHTA, FQGNSA. This CDR3 contains 16 residues. Germline trimming cut 1 base from V and 0 bases from J; bases unmatched to any gene: 2. The CDR3 sequence: CASSLVSGSSYNEQFF. The DNA of the CDR3 is TGTGCCAGCAGCTTAGTCAGCGGGAGCTCCTACAATGAGCAGTTCTTC.

The chain employs TRBV6-1 and TRBJ2-5; 8 bases agree with TRBD1. The CDR3 totals 14 residues. V shed 4 bases, J shed 4 bases, and the junction held 5 bases outside the gene matches. The germline CDR1 and CDR2 sequences are MNHNS and SASEGT. CDR3 nucleotides: TGTGCCAGCAGTGGGTCGACAGGGGTAGAGACCCAGTACTTC. Its protein is CASSGSTGVETQYF.

The chain has TRBV4-1 and TRBJ2-7; the D gene is possibly TRBD1 (5 bases). CDR1 and CDR2 from the germline V gene are MGHRA and YSYEKL. CDR3 size: 17 residues. Trimming stripped 0 bases from V and 4 bases from J, with 19 bases between. CDR3 residues: CASSQDQRGSYSYEQYF. The CDR3 bases are TGCGCCAGCAGCCAAGATCAAAGGGGCAGTTACAGTTACGAGCAGTACTTC.

This sequence joins TRBV2 and TRBJ1-5, with D maybe TRBD1 (5 bases). V lost 0 bases, J lost 7 bases, and 10 bases lay in between. Germline V gene lookup returns CDR1 SNHLY and CDR2 FYNNEI. There are 14 residues in the CDR3. CDR3 sequence: CASSEAPGGQPQHF. CDR3 in DNA: TGTGCCAGCAGTGAAGCCCCGGGGGGGCAGCCCCAGCATTTT.

The V call is TRBV5-4, the J call TRBJ2-1; D is undetermined. The CDR3 extends over 15 amino acids. V gave up 2 bases and J gave up 5 bases, with 14 bases separating them. Germline V CDR1 and CDR2: SGHNT, YYREEE (reference sequence). The CDR3 protein is CASSFRLAYNNEQFF. CDR3 coding DNA: TGTGCCAGCAGCTTCCGACTCGCTTACAACAATGAGCAGTTCTTC.

To note about this clone: At one boundary the junction diverges from the germline segment, which might be a read error. The chain recombines TRBV5-1 with TRBJ1-1; a possible D gene is TRBD1 (5 bases). Germline V gene lookup returns CDR1 SGHRS and CDR2 YFSETQ. This CDR3 is 12 amino acids long. In DNA form, the CDR3 reads TGCGTCAGCAGCTTGGAAGGGGATGAAGCTTTCTTT. This encodes CVSSLEGDEAFF.

This chain links TRBV5-4 with TRBJ1-4, with 7 bases that match TRBD1. V was pared by 2 bases and J by 0 bases, with 4 bases of the junction left unmatched. Germline CDR1 and CDR2: SGHNT and YYREEE (reference sequence). The CDR3 contains 16 residues. The CDR3 is CASSLGTAATNEKLFF. The CDR3 coding sequence is TGTGCCAGCAGCTTAGGGACAGCCGCAACTAATGAAAAACTGTTTTTT.